Each of the 25 T cell receptor beta chains below was sequenced from the same sample in a study of PD-1 blockade in classical Hodgkin lymphoma. Assay used: immunoSEQ multiplex PCR; TCRdb lists only in-frame clones, some missing. The table shows just under 45,000 clones, with around three quarters occurring only once. Each patient relapsed following autologous stem cell transplantation, and prior brentuximab vedotin exposure differed. This material consisted of peripheral blood mononuclear cells (PBMCs), taken before the second cycle of nivolumab. The receptors originated from a human donor with classical Hodgkin lymphoma.

The chain employs TRBV27 and TRBJ1-6; D is uncertain. Deletions cut 8 bases from V and 7 bases from J, with 9 bases between. This CDR3 contains 12 residues. Germline assignment: CDR1 MNHEY and CDR2 SMNVEV (reference sequence). DNA for the CDR3: TGTGCCAGCGGGGAAGGGAATTCACCCCTCCACTTT. Amino acids: CASGEGNSPLHF.

This clone counts as medium-sized. CDR3 protein: CASSWRGTTPWQYF. The CDR3 DNA reads as TGTGCCAGCAGCTGGCGGGGGACTACCCCCTGGCAGTACTTC. The chain joins TRBV13 to TRBJ2-7; TRBD2 matches 7 bases. Germline V gene data show CDR1 as PRHDT and CDR2 as FYEKMQ (reference sequence). V shed 4 bases and J 9 bases; nucleotides not matched to a gene: 12. CDR3 size: 14 residues.

The J gene is TRBJ1-2, the V gene TRBV4-3; D is unresolved. The germline V gene encodes CDR1 LGHNA and CDR2 YSLEER. CDR3 length: 15 residues. V lost 0 bases and J 2 bases, leaving 10 bases between the germline ends. CDR3 in DNA: TGCGCCAGCAGCCAAGATCTCGCCGGAAACTATGGCTACACCTTC. Translating gives CASSQDLAGNYGYTF.

The CDR3 reads CASTTWDSQETQYF. Here the CDR3 DNA reads TGTGCCAGCACCACCTGGGACAGCCAAGAGACCCAGTACTTC. The rearrangement uses TRBV27 and TRBJ2-5; TRBD1 matches 7 bases. Losses at the gene ends were 7 bases for V and 1 base for J; bases not matched to a gene: 6. The germline CDR1 and CDR2 sequences are MNHEY and SMNVEV (reference sequence). CDR3 length: 14 residues.

The chain joins TRBV10-3 to TRBJ1-1; D is possibly TRBD1 (6 bases). The CDR3 is 14 residues long. Germline values: CDR1 ENHRY, CDR2 SYGVKD. Trimming took off 6 bases at V and 0 bases at J, with 11 bases between the two ends. DNA for the CDR3: TGTGCCATCAGGACAGGAAGCATGAACACTGAAGCTTTCTTT. Protein product: CAIRTGSMNTEAFF.

The chain employs TRBV9 and TRBJ1-1; D is ambiguous. V was trimmed by 3 bases and J by 2 bases, leaving 8 bases between them. CDR3 length equals 13 residues. From germline, CDR1 is SGDLS and CDR2 YYNGEE. CDR3 sequence (DNA): TGTGCCAGCAGCGATACTGATAACACTGAAGCTTTCTTT. It encodes CASSDTDNTEAFF.

The chain links TRBV2 to TRBJ1-5, with D unclear. Trimming pared 4 bases from V and 3 bases from J, leaving 4 bases between. CDR3 length equals 12 residues. Germline V gene lookup returns CDR1 SNHLY and CDR2 FYNNEI. The CDR3 DNA sequence: TGTGCCAGCAGTGGCTCCAATCAGCCCCAGCATTTT. It specifies CASSGSNQPQHF.

The chain has TRBV7-2 and TRBJ2-2; 10 positions agree with TRBD1. The CDR3 runs 14 residues. Trimming removed 11 bases from V and 7 bases from J; junction bases left unmatched: 10. Germline CDR1 reads SGHTA; CDR2 reads FQGNSA. The CDR3 here is CAGTDRGLGGELFF. As DNA, the CDR3 is TGTGCCGGAACCGACAGGGGGCTGGGCGGGGAGCTGTTTTTT.

The chain is built from TRBV27 and TRBJ2-2; 7 nucleotides agree with TRBD1. CDR3 length: 14 residues. CDR1 MNHEY and CDR2 SMNVEV come from the germline V gene (reference sequence). The V segment lost 2 bases and the J segment 3 bases; nucleotides outside the gene matches: 0. CDR3 residues: CASSLTGDTGELFF. DNA for the CDR3: TGTGCCAGCAGTTTAACAGGGGACACCGGGGAGCTGTTTTTT.

This clone was counted once. The V gene is TRBV7-9, the J gene TRBJ1-6, with D unclear. The V and J ends lost 5 bases and 12 bases respectively, with 14 bases between them. There are 13 residues in the CDR3. Germline V gives CDR1 SEHNR, CDR2 FQNEAQ (reference sequence). The CDR3 DNA reads as TGTGCCAGCAGCGCAGACACGTATGGACCCCTCCACTTT. It yields the protein CASSADTYGPLHF.

This clone has a handful of counts. The chain employs TRBV2 and TRBJ1-1; D unclear. CDR1 SNHLY and CDR2 FYNNEI come from the germline V gene. V shed 7 bases and J shed 4 bases, with 13 bases lying between them. This CDR3 contains 13 residues. The CDR3 protein is CASILRWGTEAFF. Written as DNA, the CDR3 is TGTGCCAGCATCTTAAGGTGGGGCACTGAAGCTTTCTTT.

The rearrangement links TRBV27 to TRBJ2-7; TRBD2 agrees at 7 bases. This CDR3 contains 15 residues. The germline gives CDR1 MNHEY, CDR2 SMNVEV (reference sequence). The V gene end was trimmed by 6 bases and the J gene end by 1 base; junction bases not matched to a gene: 9. CDR3 region: CASSRGGTRSYEQYF. The CDR3 coding sequence is TGTGCCAGCAGCCGCGGGGGAACCAGGTCCTACGAGCAGTACTTC.

This sequence joins TRBV4-1 and TRBJ2-1; 11 bases map to TRBD2. V lost 1 base and J lost 2; bases outside the gene matches: 1. Germline V gene sequence: CDR1 MGHRA, CDR2 YSYEKL. The CDR3 is 16 amino acids. CDR3 sequence (DNA): TGCGCCAGCAGCCAAGCGACTAGCGGGGCCTACAATGAGCAGTTCTTC. This sequence encodes CASSQATSGAYNEQFF.

A single count supports this clone. This chain uses TRBV13 with TRBJ1-5, with D possibly being TRBD1 (6 bases). The V gene's germline CDR1 is PRHDT and CDR2 FYEKMQ (reference sequence). Between the trimmed V and J ends, which lost 3 bases and 6 bases, there was a span of 9 bases. This CDR3 has 13 residues. The CDR3 protein is CASSFKGGQPQHF. The CDR3 region has the DNA TGTGCCAGCAGCTTTAAGGGGGGTCAGCCCCAGCATTTT.

This clone was seen a handful of times. The rearrangement uses TRBV27 and TRBJ1-2, with 9 positions matching TRBD1. With 7 bases clipped from V and 8 bases from J, the junction kept 11 bases outside the gene matches. Germline V lookup: CDR1 MNHEY, CDR2 SMNVEV (reference sequence). This CDR3 spans 14 amino acids. The CDR3 region is CASTSGTGLPGYTF. As DNA, the CDR3 is TGTGCCAGCACGTCCGGGACAGGGCTCCCAGGCTACACCTTC.

V is TRBV9 and J is TRBJ2-7; 7 bases fit TRBD1. V trimming: 5 bases; J trimming: 3 bases; junction bases outside the gene matches: 11. Germline CDR1 and CDR2: SGDLS and YYNGEE. This CDR3 spans 15 amino acids. CDR3 in DNA: TGTGCCAGCAGTCTAAACGGGACAGCGTTCTACGAGCAGTACTTC. Translating gives CASSLNGTAFYEQYF.

This rearrangement joins TRBV12-5 to TRBJ2-3; the match to TRBD1 covers 9 bases. The V gene end was trimmed by 5 bases and the J gene end by 2 bases; junction bases not matched to a gene: 5. The CDR3 is 15 amino acids. CDR1 and CDR2 (germline): LGHNT, FRNRAP. CDR3 in DNA: TGTGCTAGTGGTCCCGGACAGGGGAACACAGATACGCAGTATTTT. Translated: CASGPGQGNTDTQYF. The full variable domain, rest sourced from reference TRBV12-5 and TRBJ2-3, is DARVTQTPRHKVTEMGQEVTMRCQPILGHNTVFWYRQTMMQGLELLAYFRNRAPLDDSGMPKDRFSAEMPDATLATLKIQPSEPRDSAVYFCASGPGQGNTDTQYFGPGTRLTVL.

In DNA, the CDR3 is TGTGCCAGCAGCGAACGGCAGAGCAATCAGCCCCAGCATTTT. Residues: CASSERQSNQPQHF. The chain links TRBV5-6 to TRBJ1-5; D remains ambiguous. From germline, CDR1 is SGHDT and CDR2 YYEEEE. V lost 4 bases to trimming and J lost 1 base, with 9 bases between them. This CDR3 contains 14 residues.

J is TRBJ2-1 and V is TRBV19, with D unclear. The CDR3 extends over 11 amino acids. The V end was cut by 3 bases, the J end by 9 bases, with 6 bases between. CDR1 and CDR2 (germline): LNHDA, SQIVND (reference sequence). The CDR3 DNA is TGTGCCAGTAGTATGGTCGGTGAGCAGTTCTTC. Translating gives CASSMVGEQFF.

The chain couples TRBV30 to TRBJ1-6; TRBD1 might be the D (5 bases). This CDR3 contains 12 residues. The germline CDR1 and CDR2 sequences are GTSNPN and SVGIG (reference sequence). The ends were cut back, 4 bases at V and 7 bases at J, with 8 bases in the middle. CDR3 sequence (DNA): TGTGCCTGGAACGGGGCGAATTCACCCCTCCACTTT. Its translation: CAWNGANSPLHF.

The rearrangement links TRBV18 to TRBJ2-2, with D hard to call. The CDR3 runs to 12 residues. Germline V gene lookup returns CDR1 KGHSH and CDR2 LQKENI. Trimming removed 8 bases at V and 5 bases at J, with 9 bases between. CDR3 sequence reads: CASTESTGELFF. In DNA, the CDR3 is TGTGCCAGCACGGAGAGTACCGGGGAGCTGTTTTTT.

The chain couples TRBV18 to TRBJ2-3, with 9 nucleotides matching TRBD1. The V gene's germline CDR1 is KGHSH and CDR2 LQKENI. This CDR3 has 18 amino acids. J was trimmed by 0 bases and V by 2 bases; bases with no gene match: 9. The CDR3 loop is CASSPKFRDRDSTDTQYF. The CDR3 region has the DNA TGTGCCAGCTCACCAAAATTTCGGGACAGGGATAGCACAGATACGCAGTATTTT.

The V gene is TRBV7-9, the J gene TRBJ1-6, with D hard to call. Germline-derived CDR1 and CDR2 are SEHNR and FQNEAQ (reference sequence). Trimming pared 3 bases from V and 7 bases from J, leaving 7 bases between. The CDR3 covers 13 residues. The CDR3 bases are TGTGCCAGCAGCTTCGACTTAAATTCACCCCTCCACTTT. Amino acid sequence: CASSFDLNSPLHF.

The chain has TRBV7-2 and TRBJ2-5; 9 bases align to TRBD2. The CDR3 covers 21 residues. After removal of 0 bases from V and 5 bases from J, the junction contained 22 bases not matched to a gene. Per germline, CDR1 SGHTA and CDR2 FQGNSA. CDR3 amino acids: CASSLAFSPSPGLAPWETQYF. The CDR3 DNA sequence: TGTGCCAGCAGCTTAGCGTTTTCCCCCTCCCCGGGACTAGCCCCTTGGGAGACCCAGTACTTC.

The chain has TRBV6-6 and TRBJ1-3; TRBD1 might be the D (5 bases). Looked up from germline, CDR1 is MNHNY and CDR2 is SVGAGI (reference sequence). The CDR3 spans 15 residues. V was shortened by 5 bases and J by 0 bases, with 11 bases between the two germline ends. CDR3 nucleotides: TGTGCCAGCAGTACCGTGGGACGCTCTGGAAACACCATATATTTT. Amino acid sequence: CASSTVGRSGNTIYF.